A single T cell receptor (beta chain) is shown here with its context. Its antigen has not been determined. Base qualities are not provided; no much larger clone lies one nucleotide away. Whole blood was collected in K2EDTA tubes by collaborating institutions according to the institutions' own protocols. Collaborator samples were shipped for TCRbeta analysis as frozen whole blood, isolated PBMCs, or DNA extracted from either sample type. TCRbeta CDR3 regions were amplified from genomic DNA using the immunoSEQ Assay, a bias-controlled multiplex PCR. Concerning the study's data processing: The number of nucleated cells in each sample was estimated by amplification of reference gene primers within the assay. Sequence reads were collapsed and filtered to measure the absolute abundance of every unique TCRbeta CDR3 rearrangement. For each sample, productive Simpson clonality was calculated as the square root of Simpson's diversity index over productive rearrangements. TCRdb obtained this table from immuneACCESS and retained in-frame rearrangements with V and J assigned. These tables miss some clones; where compared with another copy, unresolved V genes account for less than half of the shortfall, and the remainder is unexplained. That table furnishes V, J and clone size, whereas the DNA furnished D and trimming. In all, the sample holds over 95,000 clones, and approximately 90% of those were seen once. The top ten clones comprise approximately 4.2% of the sample.

Trimming removed 10 bases from V and 8 bases from J; the gene matches leave 17 bases unexplained. Including the terminal cysteine and phenylalanine, the CDR3 comprises 15 residues. The CDR3 DNA has 45 bases and is translated from base 1. From a lookup of the germline V gene, CDR1 and CDR2 are SNHLY and FYNNEI. This specimen belongs to a study of blood T cell repertoires in COVID-19 (dated by TCRdb to 2018 to 2021). Regarding the complete study: Samples covering the acute and convalescent phases of COVID-19 were provided by collaborators in the United States, Italy and Spain. Deeply sampled blood TCRbeta repertoires from subjects exposed to, actively infected with, or recovered from COVID-19 were included in the dataset. The prospective study material was composed of cDNA or gDNA derived from T cells, B-cell-depleted T cells, or PBMCs. Samples came from the ongoing ImmuneRACE study (first 160 participants) plus 1,254 subjects from 6 global collaborators. Where available, HLA class I and class II types were taken from metadata supplied by the sample provider and were not determined by assay-based typing. The repertoires were made available in a free public database intended to serve as a resource for research on the immune response to SARS-CoV-2. A de-identified subject ID, COVID-19 status, age in years and sex were almost always included in the sample metadata. Findings and caveats that apply to the study as a whole: How much clinical and demographic metadata was included differed by source and by participant, and the metadata was provided uncurated.

The sequence was obtained from a woman in her forties or fifties with acute or convalescent COVID-19. The sequenced material came from peripheral blood. The sequence joins TRBV2 to TRBJ2-1; TRBD2 lines up with 7 middle nucleotides. The DNA sequence is TGTGCCATTGAGATGAGCGGGGCCACCGTCCATGAGCAGTTCTTC. It encodes CAIEMSGATVHEQFF.